This is a list of T cell receptor beta chains from one sample in a study of T cell responses to AZD1222 COVID-19 vaccine. The protocol was immunoSEQ multiplex PCR, while the TCRdb copy is restricted to in-frame clones and leaves out a portion. The repertoire holds 150,000 to 200,000 clones, with approximately 94% as singletons. This specimen was peripheral blood, taken on day 0 of AZD1222 vaccination. Receptors were obtained from an adult in good health. Both conserved end residues are part of each CDR3. Fields, in order: J gene, CDR3 length, D gene, V gene, CDR3 protein, CDR3 DNA. D genes are given only for firm matches.

TRBJ1-5 | 13 | NA | TRBV28 | CASSEVPGQPQHF | TGTGCCAGCAGTGAAGTCCCGGGTCAGCCCCAGCATTTT
TRBJ2-1 | 13 | TRBD2 | TRBV12-3/TRBV12-4 | CASSRDYTNEQFF | TGTGCCAGCAGCCGGGACTACACCAATGAGCAGTTCTTC
TRBJ1-3 | 11 | NA | TRBV2 | CASSERNTIYF | TGTGCCAGCAGTGAGAGAAACACCATATATTTT
TRBJ2-7 | 16 | TRBD1 | TRBV6-1 | CASSAPGTGYPNEQYF | TGTGCCAGCAGTGCGCCAGGGACAGGGTACCCGAACGAGCAGTACTTC
TRBJ1-1 | 13 | NA | TRBV29-1 | CSAVGVMNTEAFF | TGCAGTGCCGTGGGGGTGATGAACACTGAAGCTTTCTTT
TRBJ2-7 | 13 | NA | TRBV2 | CASRRTVAGEQYF | TGTGCCAGCAGACGGACGGTTGCGGGGGAGCAGTACTTC
TRBJ2-5 | 13 | TRBD1 | TRBV29-1 | CSVYGQGSVTQYF | TGCAGCGTTTACGGACAGGGGTCGGTGACCCAGTACTTC
TRBJ2-1 | 16 | TRBD2 | TRBV6-4 | CASSDFGLAGKDEQFF | TGTGCCAGCAGTGACTTTGGACTAGCGGGAAAGGATGAGCAGTTCTTC
TRBJ2-2 | 22 | NA | TRBV7-2 | CASSLAVPRVGPKVRVTGELFF | TGTGCCAGCAGCTTAGCGGTTCCCAGGGTGGGCCCGAAAGTGCGAGTCACCGGGGAGCTGTTTTTT
TRBJ1-4 | 12 | NA | TRBV19 | CASQAGGLKLFF | TGTGCCAGTCAGGCTGGGGGACTAAAACTGTTTTTT
TRBJ2-1 | 13 | NA | TRBV29-1 | CSVRRDGYNEQFF | TGCAGCGTGAGGAGGGATGGCTACAATGAGCAGTTCTTC
TRBJ2-7 | 14 | NA | TRBV5-4 | CASSLGGDSYEQYF | TGTGCCAGCAGCTTGGGAGGGGACTCCTACGAGCAGTACTTC
TRBJ1-5 | 15 | NA | TRBV3-1/TRBV3-2 | CASSQVRDSNQPQHF | TGTGCCAGCAGCCAAGTCCGTGATAGCAATCAGCCTCAGCATTTT
TRBJ1-2 | 16 | NA | TRBV10-3 | CAISESLDTSNYGYTF | TGTGCCATCAGTGAGTCCTTGGACACATCTAACTATGGCTACACCTTC
TRBJ2-1 | 15 | TRBD2 | TRBV30 | CAWSVRGGLANEQFF | TGTGCCTGGAGTGTAAGGGGAGGGCTCGCCAATGAGCAGTTCTTC
TRBJ1-4 | 15 | TRBD1 | TRBV5-4 | CASSFTGTGGEKLFF | TGTGCCAGCAGCTTCACCGGGACAGGGGGTGAAAAACTGTTTTTT
TRBJ2-5 | 13 | NA | TRBV5-1 | CASSLGGPETQYF | TGCGCCAGCAGCTTGGGGGGTCCCGAGACCCAGTACTTC
TRBJ2-7 | 16 | TRBD2 | TRBV4-3 | CASSQDLTSGTNEQYF | TGCGCCAGCAGCCAAGATCTTACTAGCGGGACAAACGAGCAGTACTTC
TRBJ2-1 | 15 | TRBD2 | TRBV6-5 | CASKPTSGLYNEQFF | TGTGCCAGCAAACCGACTAGCGGGCTCTACAATGAGCAGTTCTTC
TRBJ2-2 | 15 | TRBD1 | TRBV28 | CASILGTGNTGELFF | TGTGCCAGCATTCTCGGGACAGGAAACACCGGGGAGCTGTTTTTT
TRBJ2-7 | 12 | NA | TRBV2 | CASSARSYEQYF | TGTGCCAGCAGTGCTCGGTCCTACGAGCAGTACTTC
TRBJ2-7 | 14 | NA | TRBV6-5 | CASSSSGLLYEQYF | TGTGCCAGCAGCAGCTCTGGACTTCTTTACGAGCAGTACTTC
TRBJ1-5 | 15 | TRBD1 | TRBV27 | CASSLARGGNQPQHF | TGTGCCAGCAGTTTAGCCAGGGGGGGCAATCAGCCCCAGCATTTT
TRBJ2-7 | 15 | TRBD1 | TRBV28 | CASSYRQGARYEQYF | TGTGCCAGCAGTTATAGACAGGGGGCTCGCTACGAGCAGTACTTC